A selection of T cell receptor beta chains follows, all from one sample in a study of T cell repertoires in cytomegalovirus infection. These receptors are not linked to any known antigen. TCRdb processed the reads anew with MiXCR; each CDR3 protein has one entry. The sample shows some 590,000 distinct CDR3 sequences, 40% of them seen only once. The sample was cultured PBMCs, taken from culture after CMV antigen stimulation. The source of these receptors is a human donor in good health (CMV status not recorded). Some clones in this sample may be carry-over from other donors' samples. Both conserved end residues are part of each CDR3. Fields, in order: J gene, V gene, D gene, clone size, CDR3 DNA, CDR3 protein. D genes are given only for firm matches. Size tells how often a clone was seen (once, few, many) or the class of an expanded clone, and some rows leave it out.

>TRBJ1-5|TRBV7-8|.|.
TGTGCCAGCAGCTTATTGAAGGGAATAGGTGATCAGCCCCAGCATTTT
CASSLLKGIGDQPQHF
>TRBJ1-3|TRBV11-2|.|few
TGTGCCAGCAGCTTACATCAGTCGGCTGGAAACACCATATATTTT
CASSLHQSAGNTIYF
>TRBJ1-3|TRBV6-6|TRBD1|.
TGTGCCAGCAGTGTGGGACAGGCCTACTCTGGAAACACCATATATTTT
CASSVGQAYSGNTIYF
>TRBJ1-1|TRBV10-3|TRBD1|.
TGTGCCATCAGGCCTGGGACAGGGGCAACTGAAGCTTTCTTT
CAIRPGTGATEAFF
>TRBJ1-4|TRBV6-1|.|few
TGTGCCAGCAGTCCAGCAGGGACCGGGGGGTTCAGAGGTGAAAAACTGTTTTTT
CASSPAGTGGFRGEKLFF
>TRBJ2-3|TRBV27|TRBD2|.
TGTGCCAGCACCGATAGCGGGGGGCCAGCAGATACGCAGTATTTT
CASTDSGGPADTQYF
>TRBJ2-3|TRBV4-1|.|.
TGCGCCAGCAGCCGTACACCCGTAGGCCCAGATACGCAGTATTTT
CASSRTPVGPDTQYF
>TRBJ1-1|TRBV12-3/TRBV12-4|.|.
TGTGCCAGCAGTTTAGGCTCCTCCCTTTGGGGGTACACTGAAGCTTTCTTT
CASSLGSSLWGYTEAFF
>TRBJ2-5|TRBV20-1|.|.
TGCAGTGCTAGTCGGACCAAGTCAACTCAAGAGACCCAGTACTTC
CSASRTKSTQETQYF
>TRBJ2-7|TRBV28|.|few
TGTGCCAGCAGTTTAAGCGGACAGTCCGAGCAGTACTTC
CASSLSGQSEQYF
>TRBJ2-7|TRBV10-3|TRBD2|.
TGTGCCATCAGTGAGCGGGGGCTAGCGGGAGTGTCCCACGAGCAGTACTTC
CAISERGLAGVSHEQYF
>TRBJ1-1|TRBV4-1|.|.
TGCGCCAGCAGCCAAGGGCACGGCACGAACACTGAAGCTTTCTTT
CASSQGHGTNTEAFF
>TRBJ1-5|TRBV19|TRBD1|.
TGTGCCAGTTGGGACAGGGGAATTAATCAGCCCCAGCATTTT
CASWDRGINQPQHF
>TRBJ2-1|TRBV6-4|.|few
TGTGCCGCACGTCCCCGCGGCTCAAGGAGGTACAATGAGCAGTTCTTC
CAARPRGSRRYNEQFF
>TRBJ2-7|TRBV28|TRBD1|.
TGTGCCAGCAGGCGACGGACAGGGGTGGTCGAGCAGTACTTC
CASRRRTGVVEQYF
>TRBJ1-1|TRBV6-1|.|.
TGTGCCAGCAGTGCCCGAGGGGGGGATAGCGCTGAAGCTTTCTTT
CASSARGGDSAEAFF
>TRBJ2-1|TRBV6-1|.|.
TGTGCCAGCAGTGCCCTTCAGAGCTCCTACAATGAGCAGTTCTTC
CASSALQSSYNEQFF
>TRBJ2-1|TRBV28|TRBD2|.
TGTGCCAGCAGGTATCTAGCGGGGGGCTACAATGAGCAGTTCTTC
CASRYLAGGYNEQFF
>TRBJ1-5|TRBV27|.|.
TGTGCCAGCAGCCTCGGGACCCACAATCAGCCCCAGCATTTT
CASSLGTHNQPQHF
>TRBJ1-4|TRBV11-2|.|.
TGTGCCAGCAGCAACAGTGCAACTAATGAAAAACTGTTTTTT
CASSNSATNEKLFF
>TRBJ2-3|TRBV11-2|.|.
TGTGCCAGCAGCCCGAACATGGATACGCAGTATTTT
CASSPNMDTQYF
>TRBJ1-5|TRBV7-2|.|.
TGTGCCAGCAGCTTACAGGTGGGACGTGGGGAGCCCCAGCATTTT
CASSLQVGRGEPQHF
>TRBJ2-3|TRBV20-1|TRBD1|.
TGCAGTGCTAGGGGCAGGGGGAACACAGATACGCAGTATTTT
CSARGRGNTDTQYF
>TRBJ1-4|TRBV27|.|.
TGTGCCAGCAGTAGGGGGGAGACTAATGAAAAACTGTTTTTT
CASSRGETNEKLFF
>TRBJ1-2|TRBV7-8|.|.
TGTGCCAGCAGCTTAGTCCCGACAGTTATCTATGGCTACACCTTC
CASSLVPTVIYGYTF
>TRBJ2-5|TRBV7-2|.|.
TGTGCCAGCAGCTTCCGGGCCGAAGAGACCCAGTACTTC
CASSFRAEETQYF
>TRBJ2-5|TRBV5-1|TRBD1|.
TGCGCCAGCAGCAGGGGACAGAGAGAAGAGACCCAGTACTTC
CASSRGQREETQYF
>TRBJ1-2|TRBV7-9|.|.
TGTGCCAGCAGCTTACCCGGTCTGTATGGCTACACCTTC
CASSLPGLYGYTF
>TRBJ1-4|TRBV7-6|TRBD1|once
TGTGCCAGCAGATCTACCGGGACAGGCATTGAAAAACTGTTTTTT
CASRSTGTGIEKLFF
>TRBJ1-1|TRBV7-8|.|few
TGTGCCAGCAGCTCCCACCTAAACCCGGGAGGCACTGAAGCTTTCTTT
CASSSHLNPGGTEAFF
>TRBJ1-5|TRBV6-6|.|few
TGTGCCAGCAGTTACGACAGACAGATCAATCAGCCCCAGCATTTT
CASSYDRQINQPQHF
>TRBJ2-7|TRBV27|.|few
TGTGCCAGCAGGCCTGGACAGTTAGACGAGCAGTACTTC
CASRPGQLDEQYF
>TRBJ2-3|TRBV6-6|TRBD1|few
TGTGCCAGCAGTTTGACAGGGAGATACACAGATACGCAGTATTTT
CASSLTGRYTDTQYF
>TRBJ1-2|TRBV12-3/TRBV12-4|.|once
TGTGCCAGCAGTCAGTGGTTCTATGGCTACACCTTC
CASSQWFYGYTF
>TRBJ1-1|TRBV7-6|.|once
TGTGCCAGCAGCTCCGAGCCGGAGGGAAAGACTGAAGCTTTCTTT
CASSSEPEGKTEAFF
>TRBJ1-1|TRBV11-2|TRBD1|few
TGTGCCAGCAGCGTATCGACAGGGCACACAGCCGAAGCTTTCTTT
CASSVSTGHTAEAFF
>TRBJ2-2|TRBV7-2|.|.
TGTGCCAGCAGCCCTCGGGACTCCACCGGGGAGCTGTTTTTT
CASSPRDSTGELFF
>TRBJ2-7|TRBV7-2|TRBD1|.
TGTGCCAGCAGCTTAGGAGGGACAGACACCTACGAGCAGTACTTC
CASSLGGTDTYEQYF
>TRBJ2-5|TRBV7-2|TRBD1|.
TGTGCCAGCAGCTTAGCCGCAGGGGGCTGGAAGACCCAGTACTTC
CASSLAAGGWKTQYF
>TRBJ2-5|TRBV28|TRBD1|.
TGTGCCAGCAGCGGCCCGACAGGGCGGTTTACGGAGACCCAGTACTTC
CASSGPTGRFTETQYF
>TRBJ2-5|TRBV7-2|TRBD2|.
TGTGCCAGCAGCTACCCTAGCGGGAGGGTGGAGACCCAGTACTTC
CASSYPSGRVETQYF
>TRBJ2-5|TRBV15|TRBD2|.
TGTGCCACCAGCGAGGGAATAGCGGGACAAGAGACCCAGTACTTC
CATSEGIAGQETQYF